Below are 27 T cell receptor beta chains sequenced from a single sample in a study of blood T cell repertoires in COVID-19. The method was immunoSEQ multiplex PCR; TCRdb's version includes in-frame clones alone and lacks a portion of them. The sample holds more than 140,000 clones, 84% seen once. The specimen was peripheral blood. The receptors derive from a woman in her forties or fifties in a cohort sampled during active or convalescent COVID-19.

V usage is TRBV18 and J usage is TRBJ2-2, with 13 bases identical to TRBD2. V was clipped by 6 bases and J by 7 bases; unmatched bases: 5. CDR1 KGHSH and CDR2 LQKENI come from the germline V gene. The CDR3 spans 15 residues. CDR3 coding DNA: TGTGCCAGCTCTACGGGACTAGCGGGGATCGGGGAGCTGTTTTTT. Translation gives CASSTGLAGIGELFF.

The chain combines TRBV19 with TRBJ1-2; D gene ambiguous. Trimming removed 8 bases from V and 7 bases from J, with 11 bases in between. The CDR3 runs to 11 residues. The V gene's germline CDR1 is LNHDA and CDR2 SQIVND (reference sequence). CDR3 bases: TGTGCCAGTCGAGGTCTCGCTGGCTACACCTTC. It encodes CASRGLAGYTF.

V is TRBV7-2 and J is TRBJ1-1, with a possible D match to TRBD1 (5 bases). CDR3 length: 13 residues. Germline loops: CDR1 SGHTA, CDR2 FQGNSA. Trimming took 3 bases from V and 5 from J, leaving 10 bases between them. The CDR3 is CASSFREGTEAFF. CDR3 nucleotide sequence: TGTGCCAGCAGCTTCAGGGAAGGTACTGAAGCTTTCTTT.

This clone was observed a single time. The chain carries TRBV19 and TRBJ1-1; D gene unclear. CDR3 length equals 14 residues. Germline V gives CDR1 LNHDA, CDR2 SQIVND (reference sequence). Trimming removed 1 base at V and 0 bases at J, with 6 bases between. The CDR3 region has the DNA TGTGCCAGTAGTATAGGTAGCATGAACACTGAAGCTTTCTTT. It translates to CASSIGSMNTEAFF. The full variable domain, in which reference TRBV19 and TRBJ1-1 provide the parts outside the CDR3, is DGGITQSPKYLFRKEGQNVTLSCEQNLNHDAMYWYRQDPGQGLRLIYYSQIVNDFQKGDIAEGYSVSREKKESFPLTVTSAQKNPTAFYLCASSIGSMNTEAFFGQGTRLTVV.

V and J are TRBV30 and TRBJ1-3; possibly TRBD1 for D (5 bases). Trimming shortened V by 3 bases and J by 0 bases, and 9 bases separated the two germline ends. Germline V gives CDR1 GTSNPN, CDR2 SVGIG (reference sequence). The CDR3 is 14 residues long. The CDR3 reads CAWRRGSSGNTIYF. The CDR3 bases are TGTGCCTGGAGAAGGGGTTCCTCTGGAAACACCATATATTTT.

The chain joins TRBV5-1 to TRBJ2-1, with D maybe TRBD2 (6 bases). The CDR3 extends over 16 amino acids. Germline CDR1 is SGHRS and CDR2 is YFSETQ. Deletions cut 0 bases from V and 6 bases from J, with 16 bases between. The DNA for the CDR3 is TGCGCCAGCAGCTTGGCCCGGGGAGGTTTTGGCAATGAGCAGTTCTTC. Translation gives CASSLARGGFGNEQFF. Using reference TRBV5-1 and TRBJ2-1 for the parts outside the CDR3, the full variable domain is KAGVTQTPRYLIKTRGQQVTLSCSPISGHRSVSWYQQTPGQGLQFLFEYFSETQRNKGNFPGRFSGRQFSNSRSEMNVSTLELGDSALYLCASSLARGGFGNEQFFGPGTRLTVL.

The chain is built from TRBV19 and TRBJ2-7; 8 nucleotides align to TRBD2. Germline CDR1 is LNHDA and CDR2 is SQIVND (reference sequence). The CDR3 is 14 residues long. Losses at the gene ends were 3 bases for V and 2 bases for J; bases not matched to a gene: 3. In DNA form, the CDR3 reads TGTGCCAGTAGTATCGGGGGGGGCACCTACGAGCAGTACTTC. Amino acids: CASSIGGGTYEQYF.

The chain is built from TRBV5-1 and TRBJ1-2; TRBD1 might be the D (5 bases). Germline values: CDR1 SGHRS, CDR2 YFSETQ. The CDR3 contains 14 residues. Trimming shortened V by 3 bases and J by 6 bases, and 15 bases separated the two germline ends. In nucleotides, the CDR3 is TGCGCCAGCAGCTCCTCTTTGACAGTTAATGGCTACACCTTC. Its protein is CASSSSLTVNGYTF.

The table lists this clone with a few counts. V usage is TRBV3-1 (or the pseudogene TRBV3-2) and J usage is TRBJ2-6; tentatively, D is TRBD1 (5 bases). Germline CDR1 LGHDT, CDR2 YNNKEL (reference sequence). V was shortened by 0 bases and J by 6 bases, with 9 bases between the two germline ends. The CDR3 length is 15 residues. In DNA, the CDR3 is TGTGCCAGCAGCCAAGAAGGGGTCGTGGCCAACGTCCTGACTTTC. It yields the protein CASSQEGVVANVLTF.

The chain carries TRBV7-3 and TRBJ2-3; D may be TRBD1 (5 bases). The CDR3 is made up of 15 amino acids. Germline V gene data show CDR1 as SGHTA and CDR2 as FQGTGA. With 5 bases removed from V and 1 base from J, the gap between germline ends came to 13 bases. CDR3 region: CASSLGAFGTDTQYF. In DNA, the CDR3 is TGTGCCAGCAGCCTAGGGGCCTTCGGCACAGATACGCAGTATTTT.

The rearrangement joins TRBV7-3 to TRBJ1-1; D call uncertain. The CDR3 covers 13 residues. Trimming cost V 5 bases and J 1 base, with 8 bases left between them. Germline V gene lookup returns CDR1 SGHTA and CDR2 FQGTGA. CDR3: CASSPTENTEAFF. CDR3 sequence (DNA): TGTGCCAGCAGCCCCACAGAGAACACTGAAGCTTTCTTT. Full variable domain (rest looked up from reference TRBV7-3 and TRBJ1-1): GAGVSQTPSNKVTEKGKYVELRCDPISGHTALYWYRQSLGQGPEFLIYFQGTGAADDSGLPNDRFFAVRPEGSVSTLKIQRTERGDSAVYLCASSPTENTEAFFGQGTRLTVV.

V gene TRBV7-9 combines with J gene TRBJ1-1; 8 bases fit TRBD1. With 5 bases clipped from V and 12 bases from J, the junction kept 11 bases outside the gene matches. CDR1 and CDR2 from the germline V gene are SEHNR and FQNEAQ (reference sequence). The CDR3 is 13 residues long. CDR3: CASSPRQGPGSFF. DNA for the CDR3: TGTGCCAGCAGCCCCAGACAGGGGCCCGGGTCTTTCTTT.

This clone has a single count. The chain couples TRBV10-1 to TRBJ1-4, with TRBD1 as a possible D gene (6 bases). Germline V CDR1 and CDR2: WNHNN, SYGVQD (reference sequence). V was trimmed by 10 bases and J by 4 bases, leaving 13 bases between them. This CDR3 spans 13 amino acids. The CDR3 region is CANNQGYNEKLFF. Written as DNA, the CDR3 is TGCGCCAACAACCAGGGGTATAATGAAAAACTGTTTTTT.

This chain links TRBV7-8 with TRBJ2-6; 9 bases are a match to TRBD1. With V trimmed by 3 bases and J by 2 bases, 8 bases remained unmatched. The germline gives CDR1 SGHVS, CDR2 FQNEAQ. This CDR3 contains 18 residues. The DNA for the CDR3 is TGTGCCAGCAGCTTCAGACCGGGACAGGGTGCTGGGGCCAACGTCCTGACTTTC. It translates to CASSFRPGQGAGANVLTF.

The rearrangement links TRBV21-1 to TRBJ2-1; the tabulated D call, TRBD2, remains unverified against the DNA. TRBV21-1 counts as a pseudogene. The CDR3 has 17 residues. The CDR3 is CASSKGAGGGPHNEQFF. The DNA of the CDR3 is TGTGCCAGCAGCAAAGGTGCGGGCGGGGGGCCACACAATGAGCAGTTCTTC.

The chain carries TRBV5-5 and TRBJ1-1, with a possible D match to TRBD1 (6 bases). The germline V gene has CDR1 SGHKS and CDR2 YYEKEE (reference sequence). CDR3 size: 16 residues. V lost 4 bases and J lost 0, with 16 bases in between. The CDR3 spells CASSRGAGQMNTEAFF. The CDR3, as DNA: TGTGCCAGCAGCCGGGGGGCAGGGCAGATGAACACTGAAGCTTTCTTT.

J is TRBJ2-1 and V is TRBV4-1; 10 bases match TRBD2. After removal of 4 bases from V and 6 bases from J, the junction contained 6 bases not matched to a gene. In germline, CDR1 is MGHRA, CDR2 YSYEKL. The CDR3 has 15 amino acids. CDR3 loop: CASSLSSGGVNEQFF. For the CDR3, the DNA is TGCGCCAGCAGCCTTTCTAGCGGGGGAGTCAATGAGCAGTTCTTC.

V is TRBV11-2 and J is TRBJ1-5, with 12 bases that match TRBD1. The junction had 6 bases not matched to a gene; V was cut back by 5 bases and J by 4 bases. Germline V gives CDR1 SGHAT, CDR2 FQNNGV. CDR3 length equals 16 residues. CDR3 DNA: TGTGCCAGCAGCCTGGGACAGGGGGCATTGAATCAGCCCCAGCATTTT. Its translation is CASSLGQGALNQPQHF.

This chain links TRBV24-1 with TRBJ2-1; 12 bases line up with TRBD1. Germline V CDR1 and CDR2: KGHDR, SFDVKD. J lost 5 bases, V lost 1 base, and 8 bases had no gene match. The CDR3 is made up of 18 amino acids. The chain's CDR3 is CATSDFIGGTGGNNEQFF. In DNA form, the CDR3 reads TGTGCCACCAGTGATTTCATCGGAGGGACAGGGGGCAACAATGAGCAGTTCTTC.

The V call is TRBV2, the J call TRBJ1-2; 9 positions agree with TRBD1. The germline gives CDR1 SNHLY, CDR2 FYNNEI. This CDR3 is built from 13 residues. The J segment lost 8 bases and the V segment lost 6 bases, leaving 7 bases of the junction unmatched. The CDR3 reads CASRPGTGRGYTF. DNA of the CDR3: TGTGCCAGCAGGCCCGGGACAGGGAGAGGCTACACCTTC.

The J gene is TRBJ2-5, the V gene TRBV27; TRBD2 agrees at 11 bases. The V gene end was trimmed by 6 bases and the J gene end by 0 bases; junction bases not matched to a gene: 6. The CDR3 is made up of 16 amino acids. CDR1 is MNHEY, CDR2 SMNVEV, per germline (reference sequence). CDR3 in amino acids: CASSAGLAVYQETQYF. In DNA, the CDR3 is TGTGCCAGCAGCGCGGGACTAGCGGTGTACCAAGAGACCCAGTACTTC.

V is TRBV15 and J is TRBJ2-2; the D is unclear. Germline V CDR1 and CDR2: LNHNV, YYDKDF (reference sequence). The CDR3 runs to 14 residues. Trimming left V 1 base short and J 7 bases short, with 10 bases between. The CDR3 bases are TGTGCCACCAGCAGAGTCGTGAACGGCGGGGAGCTGTTTTTT. Its protein product is CATSRVVNGGELFF.

The chain has TRBV25-1 and TRBJ2-5; 8 positions match TRBD1. Germline-derived CDR1 and CDR2 are MGHDK and SYGVNS. V was pared by 4 bases and J by 2 bases, with 3 bases of the junction left unmatched. The CDR3 totals 14 residues. CDR3 bases: TGTGCCAGCAGTGTACAGGGGGGACAAGAGACCCAGTACTTC. Its protein is CASSVQGGQETQYF.

The rearrangement joins TRBV6-2 or TRBV6-3 to TRBJ2-2, with TRBD2 as a possible D gene (5 bases). Germline values: CDR1 MNHEY, CDR2 SVGEGT. Trimming removed 6 bases from V and 5 bases from J, with 10 bases in between. The CDR3 runs 13 residues. The CDR3 DNA follows: TGTGCCAGCAGCTTAGGGAGTACCGGGGAGCTGTTTTTT. This codes for CASSLGSTGELFF.

This chain connects TRBV5-1 to TRBJ2-2; 9 bases are a match to TRBD1. Germline V gene data show CDR1 as SGHRS and CDR2 as YFSETQ. This CDR3 has 15 amino acids. With 4 bases clipped from V and 6 bases from J, the junction kept 7 bases outside the gene matches. This CDR3 reads CASSPGTGRAGELFF. In nucleotides, the CDR3 is TGCGCCAGCAGCCCCGGGACAGGGCGGGCCGGGGAGCTGTTTTTT.

The chain is built from TRBV4-1 and TRBJ2-6; 7 nucleotides match TRBD1. Per the germline V gene, CDR1 is MGHRA and CDR2 is YSYEKL. J lost 1 base, V lost 4 bases, and 7 bases had no gene match. CDR3 size: 17 residues. CDR3 protein: CASSLDRDWSGANVLTF. CDR3 sequence (DNA): TGCGCCAGCAGCCTCGACAGGGATTGGTCTGGGGCCAACGTCCTGACTTTC.

The chain couples TRBV5-1 to TRBJ2-7; 9 bases agree with TRBD2. V was pared by 4 bases and J by 0 bases, with 8 bases of the junction left unmatched. The CDR3 is 16 residues long. Germline loops: CDR1 SGHRS, CDR2 YFSETQ. The CDR3, as DNA: TGCGCCAGCAGCCCCCAGGGGACTAGCTACTCCTACGAGCAGTACTTC. As protein: CASSPQGTSYSYEQYF.